This paragraph reports one TCR beta chain. CDR1 DFQATT and CDR2 SNEGSKA come from the germline V gene (reference sequence). V was cut by 3 bases and J by 6 bases, with 14 bases left in between. The CDR3 is 14 amino acids. MiXCR was run by TCRdb on the RT-PCR reads, yielding one entry per CDR3 protein. The sample records approximately 430,000 distinct CDR3 sequences, roughly 17% being singletons. This specimen comes from a study of patients and donors after allogeneic stem cell transplantation. The receptor's source is a human donor who was either an allogeneic HSCT recipient or a stem cell or donor lymphocyte infusion donor (not recorded which). It is not recorded whose cells these are; they may come from a transplant donor. J is TRBJ2-2 and V is TRBV20-1; tentative D call: TRBD1 (5 bases). The sample was blood, either unsorted or a sorted T cell fraction (not recorded which). The CDR3 nucleotides are TGCAGTGCTAGTACCGAAGGGGTGTCCGGGGAGCTGTTTTTT. This translates into CSASTEGVSGELFF.